Below, 27 T cell receptor beta chains from the same sample are listed, as sequenced in a study of blood T cell repertoires in COVID-19 (TCRdb year 2020). To prepare the library, the immunoSEQ multiplex PCR assay was applied. Here the immuneACCESS table is served through TCRdb, limited to in-frame sequences with V and J called. Missing clones are a known gap in these copies; in checked studies unresolved V genes cover under half, and the rest lacks a known reason. Recorded for this sample are approximately 9,600 clones; about 89% of them occurred a single time. 5.5% to 6% of the sample lies in the top ten. Sequencing used peripheral blood. The source is a human donor in a cohort sampled during active COVID-19.

V is TRBV12-1 and J is TRBJ2-5; TRBD1 reflects the table's D call only, with no check against the DNA. TRBV12-1 represents a pseudogene. The CDR3 is 16 amino acids. This CDR3 reads CASSSVTGGGQETQYF. The CDR3 bases are TGTGCCAGCAGCTCGGTGACAGGGGGCGGCCAAGAGACCCAGTACTTC.

The J gene is TRBJ1-2, the V gene TRBV6-5; 11 bases line up with TRBD1. The CDR3 spans 14 residues. Germline lookup yields CDR1 MNHEY and CDR2 SVGAGI. Trimming took 5 bases from V and 8 from J; bases not matched to a gene: 7. CDR3 amino acids: CASSNRDRGRGYTF. Written as DNA, the CDR3 is TGTGCCAGCAGTAACCGGGACAGGGGGAGAGGCTACACCTTC.

The J gene is TRBJ2-2, the V gene TRBV7-6, with TRBD2 matching over 11 bases. J lost 4 bases, V lost 5 bases, and 6 bases had no gene match. The V gene's germline CDR1 is SGHVS and CDR2 FNYEAQ. CDR3 length equals 16 residues. The CDR3 DNA follows: TGTGCCAGCAGCCAAGGGACTAGCGGAGGCACCGGGGAGCTGTTTTTT. It specifies CASSQGTSGGTGELFF.

The CDR3 sequence: CASSRDLSTDTQYF. In nucleotides, the CDR3 is TGTGCCAGCTCTCGAGACTTAAGTACAGATACGCAGTATTTT. This rearrangement joins TRBV18 to TRBJ2-3; D call uncertain. Trimming took 6 bases from V and 3 from J, leaving 13 bases between them. Germline CDR1 is KGHSH and CDR2 is LQKENI. The CDR3 is 14 amino acids.

The gene calls are TRBV7-9 and TRBJ1-5, with 7 bases lining up with TRBD1. Germline trimming cut 5 bases from V and 3 bases from J; bases unmatched to any gene: 4. The CDR3 consists of 14 residues. Germline CDR1 and CDR2: SEHNR and FQNEAQ (reference sequence). This CDR3 reads CASSPGQFNQPQHF. CDR3 nucleotide sequence: TGTGCCAGCAGCCCGGGACAGTTCAATCAGCCCCAGCATTTT.

V is TRBV29-1 and J is TRBJ1-5; D remains ambiguous. Germline lookup yields CDR1 SQVTM and CDR2 ANQGSEA. Trimming stripped 3 bases from V and 16 bases from J, with 16 bases between. The CDR3 sequence is 11 residues long. CDR3 region: CSVDEDGVVHF. DNA for the CDR3: TGCAGCGTTGATGAGGACGGGGTGGTTCATTTT.

This chain joins TRBV6-5 and TRBJ1-5; 8 bases align to TRBD1. The germline V gene encodes CDR1 MNHEY and CDR2 SVGAGI. This CDR3 region has 15 residues. V dropped 2 bases and J dropped 6; count of bases not matched to a gene: 6. CDR3 coding DNA: TGTGCCAGCAGTTACGACAGGGGACCGGGTCAGCCCCAGCATTTT. This encodes CASSYDRGPGQPQHF.

This sequence joins TRBV5-1 and TRBJ2-7; TRBD1 is a possible D gene (5 bases). Germline CDR1 is SGHRS and CDR2 is YFSETQ. With 1 base removed from V and 1 base from J, the gap between germline ends came to 9 bases. The CDR3 is 14 residues long. The chain's CDR3 is CASSLIQGSYEQYF. In DNA form, the CDR3 reads TGCGCCAGCAGCTTGATTCAGGGATCCTACGAGCAGTACTTC.

The V call is TRBV20-1, the J call TRBJ1-1; D call uncertain. In germline, CDR1 is DFQATT, CDR2 SNEGSKA (reference sequence). The CDR3 runs 10 residues. Trimming removed 3 bases from V and 11 bases from J, with 10 bases in between. CDR3 protein: CSARREEAFF. CDR3 sequence (DNA): TGCAGTGCTAGGAGGGAGGAGGCTTTCTTT.

This chain links TRBV7-9 with TRBJ1-2; the D is unclear. The CDR3 contains 12 residues. Germline loops: CDR1 SEHNR, CDR2 FQNEAQ (reference sequence). The germline V and J ends were trimmed by 5 bases and 8 bases, with 12 bases remaining between them. The CDR3 nucleotides are TGTGCCAGCAGCCCCCACTCGGGGGGCTACACCTTC. Its protein is CASSPHSGGYTF. Drawing the rest from reference TRBV7-9 and TRBJ1-2, the complete variable domain is DTGVSQNPRHKITKRGQNVTFRCDPISEHNRLYWYRQTLGQGPEFLTYFQNEAQLEKSRLLSDRFSAERPKGSFSTLEIQRTEQGDSAMYLCASSPHSGGYTFGSGTRLTVV.

This chain links TRBV12-3 or TRBV12-4 with TRBJ2-7, with D perhaps TRBD2 (6 bases). Deletions cut 3 bases from V and 3 bases from J, with 9 bases between. CDR3 length: 13 amino acids. DNA for the CDR3: TGTGCCAGCAGTTTCGGAGGGCACTACGAGCAGTACTTC. It is translated as CASSFGGHYEQYF.

The chain employs TRBV19 and TRBJ2-5; D ambiguous. V dropped 2 bases and J dropped 5 bases, with 12 bases sitting between them. CDR3 length: 14 residues. CDR1 is LNHDA, CDR2 SQIVND, per germline (reference sequence). Here the CDR3 reads CASSIRGHSETQYF. The DNA for the CDR3 is TGTGCCAGTAGTATAAGAGGCCATTCCGAGACCCAGTACTTC.

The rearrangement links TRBV12-3 or TRBV12-4 to TRBJ1-2; 7 positions match TRBD1. V lost 6 bases, J lost 7 bases, and 8 bases stayed unmatched. This CDR3 comprises 13 residues. In nucleotides, the CDR3 is TGTGCCAGCAGCCCACAGGGGAGTATTGGCTACACCTTC. Its protein product is CASSPQGSIGYTF.

The rearrangement joins TRBV25-1 to TRBJ2-2, with TRBD2 matching over 10 bases. The CDR3 loop spans 15 amino acids. V lost 4 bases, J lost 5 bases, and 4 bases stayed unmatched. Germline V lookup: CDR1 MGHDK, CDR2 SYGVNS. CDR3 residues: CASSVLAGRTGELFF. CDR3 sequence (DNA): TGTGCCAGCAGTGTACTAGCGGGGCGAACCGGGGAGCTGTTTTTT.

In regard to this clone: The germline gene is not matched at one end of the junction; a read error may be the cause. The rearrangement uses TRBV10-2 and TRBJ1-2; D ambiguous. CDR1 WSHSY and CDR2 SAAADI come from the germline V gene. This CDR3 spans 13 amino acids. The DNA of the CDR3 is TGCGCCAGCAGTGAGACGGGGTTCGGGCATTCGGCCTTC. Its protein product is CASSETGFGHSAF.

This rearrangement joins TRBV7-9 to TRBJ1-1; D is unresolved. Germline V gene sequence: CDR1 SEHNR, CDR2 FQNEAQ (reference sequence). The CDR3 runs 12 residues. The V end was cut by 1 base, the J end by 5 bases, with 5 bases between. CDR3 loop: CASSLVRTEAFF. The CDR3 region has the DNA TGTGCCAGCAGCTTAGTCAGGACTGAAGCTTTCTTT.

This clone appeared a single time. The V and J genes are TRBV15 and TRBJ1-4; perhaps TRBD1 as D (5 bases). In germline, CDR1 is LNHNV, CDR2 YYDKDF (reference sequence). Trimming removed 3 bases at V and 7 bases at J, with 12 bases between. The CDR3 is 14 amino acids. The CDR3 is CATSRGREGEKLFF. For the CDR3, the DNA is TGTGCCACCAGCAGGGGCAGGGAGGGTGAAAAACTGTTTTTT.

V is TRBV5-6 and J is TRBJ1-2, with 7 bases that match TRBD1. The CDR3 covers 14 residues. J gave up 7 bases and V 0 bases, and 6 bases lay outside the gene matches. Germline V CDR1 and CDR2: SGHDT, YYEEEE. CDR3 amino acids: CASSLDRQGGGYTF. The DNA of the CDR3 is TGTGCCAGCAGCTTGGACCGACAGGGAGGTGGCTACACCTTC.

The chain uses TRBV5-1 and TRBJ1-2, with 8 bases matching TRBD1. Germline assignment: CDR1 SGHRS and CDR2 YFSETQ. The CDR3 covers 15 residues. J was trimmed by 8 bases and V by 0 bases; bases with no gene match: 9. CDR3 in DNA: TGCGCCAGCAGCTTGGCCCCAGGGGGCGTAGGAGGCTACACCTTC. Its translation is CASSLAPGGVGGYTF.

The chain links TRBV15 to TRBJ2-3; a weak D match, TRBD2 (6 bases). Trimming pared 0 bases from V and 6 bases from J, leaving 16 bases between. The germline CDR1 and CDR2 sequences are LNHNV and YYDKDF (reference sequence). The CDR3 sequence is 16 residues long. CDR3 coding DNA: TGTGCCACCAGCAGAGATAAAGCCCTAGGGAGGGATACGCAGTATTTT. Translated: CATSRDKALGRDTQYF.

This clone was observed a single time. The CDR3 protein is CASTTEQGNTEAFF. The CDR3 nucleotides read TGTGCCAGCACCACGGAACAGGGGAACACTGAAGCTTTCTTT. This rearrangement joins TRBV28 to TRBJ1-1; possibly TRBD1 for D (6 bases). The V and J ends lost 7 bases and 1 base respectively, with 13 bases between them. Germline V lookup: CDR1 MDHEN, CDR2 SYDVKM. This CDR3 region has 14 residues.

The chain carries TRBV24-1 and TRBJ1-2, with no clear D. The V gene lost 6 bases and the J gene lost 7 bases, with 23 bases spanning the gap. The CDR3 totals 16 residues. Germline CDR1 is KGHDR and CDR2 is SFDVKD. CDR3 loop: CATSNSPSGVVGGYTF. The CDR3 bases are TGTGCCACCAGTAATTCCCCGTCCGGGGTAGTGGGTGGCTACACCTTC.

The chain links TRBV12-3 or TRBV12-4 to TRBJ1-2; D is perhaps TRBD1 (5 bases). The CDR3 contains 13 residues. V lost 3 bases to trimming and J lost 7 bases, with 12 bases between them. The CDR3 region is CASSLGRASGYTF. The CDR3 nucleotides read TGTGCCAGCAGTTTGGGCAGGGCTAGTGGCTACACCTTC.

The chain carries TRBV28 and TRBJ1-1; D gene ambiguous. The CDR3 length is 18 residues. The V and J ends lost 2 bases and 4 bases respectively, with 23 bases between them. The germline V gene has CDR1 MDHEN and CDR2 SYDVKM. The CDR3 loop reads CASSLIFGPTSRGTEAFF. The CDR3 region has the DNA TGTGCCAGCAGTTTAATCTTTGGGCCAACCTCCCGGGGCACTGAAGCTTTCTTT.

The chain joins TRBV4-2 to TRBJ2-4, with 9 nucleotides matching TRBD1. The CDR3 runs 13 residues. Germline V gene data show CDR1 as LGHNA and CDR2 as YNFKEQ. V was clipped by 0 bases and J by 13 bases; unmatched bases: 4. CDR3 coding DNA: TGTGCCAGCAGCCAAGATCAGGACAGGGGACAGTACTTC. Its translation is CASSQDQDRGQYF.

This chain joins TRBV29-1 and TRBJ2-6; 7 bases fit TRBD1. The CDR3 totals 14 residues. V shed 5 bases, J shed 2 bases, and the junction held 3 bases outside the gene matches. In germline, CDR1 is SQVTM, CDR2 ANQGSEA. The CDR3 DNA reads TGCAGCGTTTTTCAGGGGGCTGGGGCCAACGTCCTGACTTTC. This translates into CSVFQGAGANVLTF.

This rearrangement joins TRBV5-1 to TRBJ2-6; 11 nucleotides align to TRBD2. Trimming took 0 bases from V and 0 from J; bases not matched to a gene: 11. Germline loops: CDR1 SGHRS, CDR2 YFSETQ. The length of the CDR3 is 21 residues. The CDR3 DNA reads TGCGCCAGCAGCTTGGGCGGGGGTAGCGGGGGGGATTCCTCTGGGGCCAACGTCCTGACTTTC. It codes for CASSLGGGSGGDSSGANVLTF.